This TCR beta chain was sequenced in a study of blood T cell repertoires in COVID-19 (dated by TCRdb to the early 2020s). About the investigation overall: Samples from collaborators originated in the United States, Italy and Spain and spanned both the acute and convalescent phases of COVID-19. The material from the prospective study consisted of cDNA or gDNA derived from T cells, B-cell-depleted T cells, or PBMCs. Subjects who had been exposed to COVID-19, were actively infected with it, or had recovered from it provided the deeply sampled blood TCRbeta repertoires that made up the dataset. The repertoires were released in a freely available public database intended as a resource for research on the immune response to SARS-CoV-2. Samples came from the ongoing ImmuneRACE study (first 160 participants) plus 1,254 subjects from 6 global collaborators. A de-identified subject ID, COVID-19 status, age in years and sex were almost always included in the sample metadata. Where available, HLA class I and class II types were obtained from metadata supplied by the sample provider rather than from assay-based typing.

A remark on this clone: Its antigen remains undetermined. The input lacks base qualities; no much larger clone sits a single base away.

Whole blood was collected in K2EDTA tubes by collaborating institutions according to the institutions' own protocols. For TCRbeta analysis, collaborator samples were shipped as frozen whole blood, as isolated PBMCs, or as DNA extracted from either sample type. TCRbeta CDR3 regions were amplified from genomic DNA by means of the immunoSEQ Assay, a bias-controlled multiplex PCR. In the source study's methods: Within the assay, amplification of reference gene primers was used to estimate how many nucleated cells each sample contained. To quantify the absolute abundance of each unique TCRbeta CDR3 rearrangement, sequence reads were collapsed and filtered. For each sample, productive Simpson clonality was calculated as the square root of Simpson's diversity index over productive rearrangements. TCRdb carries this immuneACCESS record with in-frame sequences only. Its versions omit some clonotypes, under half of them owing to an unresolved V gene in the studies checked, with the rest unexplained. V, J and clone size reflect that table, while D and trimming were determined from the DNA. For this sample the table gives 90,000 to 120,000 clones, of which about 91% were detected only once. 6.8% of the sample belongs to the ten largest clones.

Paper-wide results and their limitations: How much clinical and demographic metadata was included differed by source and by participant, and the metadata was provided uncurated.

V is cut back by 6 bases and J by 5 bases, with 17 bases in the junction unmatched. CDR1 and CDR2, looked up from the germline V gene, are MDHEN and SYDVKM. Taken from cysteine to phenylalanine, the CDR3 has 17 residues. Only CDR3 DNA remains: 51 bases, in frame from the first base. The sequencing sample was made of peripheral blood. This receptor was taken from a man between 50 and 59 years old with active or convalescent COVID-19. The chain uses TRBV28 and TRBJ1-2, and 8 bases in between align with TRBD1. The DNA sequence is TGTGCCAGCAGCAGTTTTACGACAGGGGTGAGTTGGTATGGCTACACCTTC. It specifies CASSSFTTGVSWYGYTF.